Listed here are 25 T cell receptor beta chains from one sample, sequenced in a study of cytomegalovirus exposure and HLA in healthy donors. The PCR employed 60 Vbeta primers together with 13 Jbeta primers. Repertoires were generated with immunoSEQ multiplex PCR, while TCRdb's copy carries only in-frame clones and drops some. The table has about 200,000 clones, 79% seen once; the top ten hold about 1.8%. Sequenced material: PBMCs. These receptors were taken from a middle-aged man in good health and CMV-seronegative.

In its sample, this clone was seen a few times. V gene TRBV5-1 combines with J gene TRBJ2-3; no clear D. The CDR3 totals 15 residues. In germline, CDR1 is SGHRS, CDR2 YFSETQ. V was shortened by 3 bases and J by 2 bases, with 13 bases between the two germline ends. CDR3 sequence: CASSYSERSTDTQYF. DNA of the CDR3: TGCGCCAGCAGCTACTCCGAGAGGTCCACAGATACGCAGTATTTT.

The V call is TRBV19, the J call TRBJ2-5, with D perhaps TRBD2 (6 bases). Trimming shortened V by 3 bases and J by 5 bases, and 13 bases separated the two germline ends. Looked up from germline, CDR1 is LNHDA and CDR2 is SQIVND (reference sequence). This CDR3 is built from 14 residues. CDR3 sequence reads: CASSMGPGRETQYF. CDR3 nucleotide sequence: TGTGCCAGTAGTATGGGGCCAGGGAGGGAGACCCAGTACTTC.

This rearrangement joins TRBV19 to TRBJ2-1; D not certain. This CDR3 comprises 14 residues. Trimming cost V 0 bases and J 2 bases, with 5 bases left between them. The germline gives CDR1 LNHDA, CDR2 SQIVND (reference sequence). This CDR3 reads CASSIDGPYNEQFF. The CDR3 coding sequence is TGTGCCAGTAGTATAGATGGCCCCTACAATGAGCAGTTCTTC.

The genes are TRBV18 and TRBJ1-1; 7 positions agree with TRBD1. This CDR3 is built from 13 residues. J lost 8 bases, V lost 4 bases, and 7 bases had no gene match. Germline CDR1 is KGHSH and CDR2 is LQKENI. The CDR3 DNA follows: TGTGCCAGCTCACGAGACAGGGACTCCGAAGCTTTCTTT. Amino acid sequence: CASSRDRDSEAFF.

This sequence joins TRBV27 and TRBJ2-2, with 14 nucleotides matching TRBD2. The CDR3 contains 17 residues. Germline assignment: CDR1 MNHEY and CDR2 SMNVEV (reference sequence). V lost 6 bases and J lost 4; bases outside the gene matches: 7. Written as DNA, the CDR3 is TGTGCCAGCAGCTCGGGACTAGCGGGAGCGATCACCGGGGAGCTGTTTTTT. It yields the protein CASSSGLAGAITGELFF.

The chain is built from TRBV28 and TRBJ2-2, with a tentative D call TRBD2 (5 bases). The CDR3 contains 15 residues. V lost 5 bases, J lost 5 bases, and 15 bases lay in between. Germline values: CDR1 MDHEN, CDR2 SYDVKM. This CDR3 reads CASSKPGRLTGELFF. Written as DNA, the CDR3 is TGTGCCAGCAGTAAACCGGGGAGACTTACCGGGGAGCTGTTTTTT.

The chain employs TRBV4-1 and TRBJ1-5; TRBD1 is a possible D gene (6 bases). With 1 base removed from V and 4 bases from J, the gap between germline ends came to 14 bases. CDR3 length equals 16 residues. Germline V gene data show CDR1 as MGHRA and CDR2 as YSYEKL. The CDR3 loop is CASSQGGRDINQPQHF. The CDR3 coding sequence is TGCGCCAGCAGCCAAGGGGGCCGGGACATTAATCAGCCCCAGCATTTT.

The rearrangement joins TRBV11-2 to TRBJ2-7; a weak D match, TRBD1 (6 bases). V was trimmed by 3 bases and J by 4 bases, leaving 13 bases between them. CDR1 is SGHAT and CDR2 is FQNNGV in the germline V gene. The CDR3 length is 14 residues. The CDR3 loop is CASSFLARGYEQYF. CDR3 nucleotides: TGTGCCAGCAGCTTTCTTGCCAGGGGTTACGAGCAGTACTTC.

The chain carries TRBV6-6 and TRBJ1-2; maybe TRBD1 (6 bases). Germline-derived CDR1 and CDR2 are MNHNY and SVGAGI (reference sequence). This CDR3 contains 10 residues. The V end was cut by 6 bases, the J end by 7 bases, with 6 bases between. CDR3 DNA sequence: TGTGCCAGCAGAGGGGGTGGCTACACCTTC. Residues: CASRGGGYTF.

The chain carries TRBV6-1 and TRBJ1-2; no reliable D call. CDR3 length: 13 residues. Trimming shortened V by 4 bases and J by 6 bases, and 12 bases separated the two germline ends. Germline assignment: CDR1 MNHNS and CDR2 SASEGT. The CDR3 sequence is CASSVEGRNGYTF. CDR3 DNA: TGTGCCAGCAGTGTGGAGGGAAGGAATGGCTACACCTTC.

The J gene is TRBJ1-1, the V gene TRBV28, with a tentative D call TRBD1 (5 bases). The CDR3 is 15 residues long. Trimming pared 7 bases from V and 1 base from J, leaving 16 bases between. The germline gives CDR1 MDHEN, CDR2 SYDVKM. CDR3 region: CASTRGGLRNTEAFF. CDR3 DNA sequence: TGTGCCAGCACTCGGGGGGGTTTAAGGAACACTGAAGCTTTCTTT. The complete variable domain, with remaining parts taken from reference TRBV28 and TRBJ1-1, reads DVKVTQSSRYLVKRTGEKVFLECVQDMDHENMFWYRQDPGLGLRLIYFSYDVKMKEKGDIPEGYSVSREKKERFSLILESASTNQTSMYLCASTRGGLRNTEAFFGQGTRLTVV.

Details on this clone: One junction end disagrees with the germline gene, perhaps due to a read error. The chain links TRBV5-7 to TRBJ1-1; no firm D call. TRBV5-7 falls under the ORF class, with uncertain function. The CDR3 extends over 12 amino acids. The CDR3 region is CTSRPKLSEAFF. As DNA, the CDR3 is TGTACCAGCAGACCCAAACTAAGTGAAGCTTTCTTT.

The V and J genes are TRBV6-4 and TRBJ2-3; weak D call: TRBD2 (6 bases). Germline loops: CDR1 MRHNA, CDR2 SNTAGT. The CDR3 contains 14 residues. Trimming removed 0 bases from V and 5 bases from J, with 9 bases in between. CDR3 region: CASSDSTRGDTQYF. CDR3 DNA: TGTGCCAGCAGTGACTCGACTAGGGGAGATACGCAGTATTTT.

This chain uses TRBV18 with TRBJ1-1, with 10 bases lining up with TRBD1. The germline V gene has CDR1 KGHSH and CDR2 LQKENI. Trimming took 3 bases from V and 7 from J; bases not matched to a gene: 8. CDR3 length: 15 amino acids. CDR3 bases: TGTGCCAGCTCACCGAAGACAGGGGGCGCGATTGAAGCTTTCTTT. It specifies CASSPKTGGAIEAFF.

Worth noting for this clone: One end of the junction fails to match germline, which may point to a read error. V gene TRBV27 combines with J gene TRBJ1-4, with D maybe TRBD1 (5 bases). The germline CDR1 and CDR2 sequences are MNHEY and SMNVEV (reference sequence). The CDR3 runs 14 residues. This CDR3 reads CTSRGVGSNEKLFF. CDR3 DNA sequence: TGTACCAGCAGAGGGGTAGGGTCTAATGAAAAACTGTTTTTT.

This chain connects TRBV4-2 to TRBJ2-5; TRBD2 matches at 7 bases. This CDR3 contains 16 residues. Germline V gives CDR1 LGHNA, CDR2 YNFKEQ. Losses at the gene ends were 1 base for V and 1 base for J; bases not matched to a gene: 6. The CDR3 region has the DNA TGTGCCAGCAGCCAAGGTCCGGCGGGGGTCCAAGAGACCCAGTACTTC. Encoded protein: CASSQGPAGVQETQYF.

V usage is TRBV7-9 and J usage is TRBJ2-1; 11 positions agree with TRBD2. The J segment lost 0 bases and the V segment lost 5 bases, leaving 12 bases of the junction unmatched. CDR1 is SEHNR and CDR2 is FQNEAQ in the germline V gene (reference sequence). The CDR3 consists of 19 residues. The CDR3 reads CASSEPGLAARGSYNEQFF. The CDR3 coding sequence is TGTGCCAGCAGCGAACCGGGACTAGCGGCAAGGGGCTCCTACAATGAGCAGTTCTTC. Filled out from reference TRBV7-9 and TRBJ2-1, the complete variable domain reads DTGVSQNPRHKITKRGQNVTFRCDPISEHNRLYWYRQTLGQGPEFLTYFQNEAQLEKSRLLSDRFSAERPKGSFSTLEIQRTEQGDSAMYLCASSEPGLAARGSYNEQFFGPGTRLTVL.

The chain couples TRBV19 to TRBJ1-1; TRBD1 agrees at 8 bases. Germline V gives CDR1 LNHDA, CDR2 SQIVND (reference sequence). The CDR3 contains 14 residues. With 9 bases clipped from V and 5 bases from J, the junction kept 11 bases outside the gene matches. The CDR3 DNA follows: TGTGCCAGCTTAACGGACAGGGTTCGAACTGAAGCTTTCTTT. The encoded protein is CASLTDRVRTEAFF.

The rearrangement uses TRBV7-6 and TRBJ1-1; 7 nucleotides match TRBD1. This CDR3 contains 15 residues. Germline V CDR1 and CDR2: SGHVS, FNYEAQ. J gave up 0 bases and V 4 bases, and 5 bases lay outside the gene matches. The CDR3: CASSSWDSMNTEAFF. CDR3 nucleotide sequence: TGTGCCAGCAGCTCGTGGGACAGCATGAACACTGAAGCTTTCTTT.

The chain carries TRBV5-6 and TRBJ1-5, with TRBD1 matching 8 bases. After removal of 5 bases from V and 2 bases from J, the junction contained 15 bases not matched to a gene. CDR1 is SGHDT, CDR2 YYEEEE, per germline. This CDR3 comprises 18 residues. The CDR3 region has the DNA TGTGCCAGCAGATCCGGGACAGGCGGTGGAGACCGCAATCAGCCCCAGCATTTT. This codes for CASRSGTGGGDRNQPQHF.

The chain uses TRBV27 and TRBJ2-3; 9 nucleotides agree with TRBD1. Per the germline V gene, CDR1 is MNHEY and CDR2 is SMNVEV (reference sequence). The CDR3 has 17 residues. V was pared by 1 base and J by 3 bases, with 8 bases of the junction left unmatched. CDR3 in DNA: TGTGCCAGCAGTTTATGGGTCTCCGGGACAGGGACAGATACGCAGTATTTT. This sequence encodes CASSLWVSGTGTDTQYF.

This clone was counted once. This chain links TRBV20-1 with TRBJ2-4; D is uncertain. Trimming stripped 2 bases from V and 4 bases from J, with 3 bases between. Germline CDR1 DFQATT, CDR2 SNEGSKA (reference sequence). This CDR3 spans 11 amino acids. The CDR3 nucleotides are TGCAGTGCTAGACAGAAAAACATTCAGTACTTC. This encodes CSARQKNIQYF.

This sequence joins TRBV11-2 and TRBJ2-4, with D possibly TRBD1 on 6 matching bases. Germline V gives CDR1 SGHAT, CDR2 FQNNGV. The CDR3 totals 15 residues. The V end lost 4 bases, the J end lost 4 bases, and 14 bases lay between the germline ends. The CDR3 reads CASSYLTGQKNIQYF. CDR3 in DNA: TGTGCCAGCAGCTACCTAACGGGACAAAAAAACATTCAGTACTTC.

The chain has TRBV19 and TRBJ1-1; 11 bases line up with TRBD1. Germline V gene data show CDR1 as LNHDA and CDR2 as SQIVND (reference sequence). This CDR3 comprises 14 residues. V was pared by 5 bases and J by 5 bases, with 4 bases of the junction left unmatched. The CDR3 is CASSQDRGRTEAFF. As DNA, the CDR3 is TGTGCCAGTAGTCAGGACAGGGGGCGGACTGAAGCTTTCTTT.

The rearrangement uses TRBV29-1 and TRBJ1-1, with no clear D. V lost 5 bases to trimming and J lost 6 bases, with 13 bases between them. The CDR3 is 12 residues long. CDR1 is SQVTM and CDR2 is ANQGSEA in the germline V gene. The CDR3 here is CSVLAGSAEAFF. In nucleotides, the CDR3 is TGCAGCGTTTTAGCGGGTAGCGCTGAAGCTTTCTTT.